The 31 T cell receptor beta chains below come from one sample, sequenced in a study of CD8 T cells in ankylosing spondylitis. In TCRdb, the 5' RACE reads were re-called with MiXCR into one record per CDR3 protein. The sample carries 350,000 to 450,000 distinct CDR3 sequences, around 20% recorded once. The sample comprised blood, either unsorted or a sorted T cell fraction (not recorded which). These receptors all stem from a male donor with ankylosing spondylitis or in good health (not recorded which).

The chain couples TRBV7-8 to TRBJ2-1; the D is unclear. The germline V gene has CDR1 SGHVS and CDR2 FQNEAQ. The V gene lost 0 bases and the J gene lost 7 bases, with 10 bases spanning the gap. The CDR3 is made up of 14 amino acids. CDR3 residues: CASSLAGRTNEQFF. For the CDR3, the DNA is TGTGCCAGCAGCTTAGCCGGACGGACGAATGAGCAGTTCTTC. Based on the CDR3 plus reference TRBV7-8 and TRBJ2-1, the full variable domain is GAGVSQSPRYKVAKRGQDVALRCDPISGHVSLFWYQQALGQGPEFLTYFQNEAQLDKSGLPSDRFFAERPEGSVSTLKIQRTQQEDSAVYLCASSLAGRTNEQFFGPGTRLTVL.

In this sample, this clonotype turned up a few times. This chain's CDR3 is CASSYSGGEQFF. The CDR3 bases are TGTGCCAGCAGTTACTCGGGTGGTGAGCAGTTCTTC. This sequence joins TRBV6-2 or TRBV6-3 and TRBJ2-1; no definite D call. The CDR3 extends over 12 amino acids. In germline, CDR1 is MNHEY, CDR2 SVGEGT. The ends were cut back, 0 bases at V and 9 bases at J, with 6 bases in the middle.

This clonotype showed up just a few times. The gene calls are TRBV27 and TRBJ1-1, with D hard to call. Germline CDR1 reads MNHEY; CDR2 reads SMNVEV (reference sequence). The CDR3 loop spans 13 amino acids. Trimming left V 4 bases short and J 5 bases short, with 11 bases between. The chain's CDR3 is CASSWYRETEAFF. CDR3 sequence (DNA): TGTGCCAGCAGTTGGTATCGGGAGACTGAAGCTTTCTTT.

This clonotype was seen a few times. The V call is TRBV12-3 or TRBV12-4, the J call TRBJ1-1; tentative D call: TRBD1 (5 bases). There are 14 residues in the CDR3. V shed 3 bases and J shed 5 bases, with 13 bases lying between them. The CDR3 region is CASSLEQVLTEAFF. CDR3 nucleotide sequence: TGTGCCAGCAGTTTGGAACAGGTTCTGACTGAAGCTTTCTTT.

This clonotype was found many times. The chain uses TRBV6-1 and TRBJ2-1; D not resolved. Germline CDR1 is MNHNS and CDR2 is SASEGT. This CDR3 region has 13 residues. Trimming removed 6 bases from V and 5 bases from J, with 11 bases in between. CDR3 loop: CASSPQQNNEQFF. CDR3 nucleotide sequence: TGTGCCAGCAGCCCGCAGCAGAACAATGAGCAGTTCTTC.

Ten or more counts support this clonotype. The J gene is TRBJ2-1, the V gene TRBV6-5, with D perhaps given as TRBD1 or TRBD2 (5 bases each). The CDR3 contains 16 residues. Trimming left V 2 bases short and J 4 bases short, with 15 bases between. CDR1 and CDR2 from the germline V gene are MNHEY and SVGAGI. The CDR3 coding sequence is TGTGCCAGCAGTTACGATGGGACGGATCTATACAATGAGCAGTTCTTC. Its protein is CASSYDGTDLYNEQFF.

This clonotype was detected ten times or more. The chain joins TRBV12-3 or TRBV12-4 to TRBJ1-1; D not certain. The CDR3 runs to 13 residues. V shed 6 bases and J shed 0 bases, with 8 bases lying between them. This chain's CDR3 is CASSSTMNTEAFF. As DNA, the CDR3 is TGTGCCAGCAGCTCAACCATGAACACTGAAGCTTTCTTT.

In this sample, this clonotype turned up a few times. The CDR3 loop reads CASSLEGGPDNEQFF. Written as DNA, the CDR3 is TGTGCCAGCAGTTTAGAGGGGGGGCCTGATAATGAGCAGTTCTTC. The chain combines TRBV12-3 or TRBV12-4 with TRBJ2-1, with a tentative D call TRBD2 (7 bases). The CDR3 consists of 15 residues. Trimming pared 1 base from V and 7 bases from J, leaving 14 bases between.

This clonotype has ten or more counts. V usage is TRBV6-5 and J usage is TRBJ1-1; no reliable D call. V lost 2 bases and J lost 5, with 6 bases in between. The CDR3 covers 12 residues. Germline V gene data show CDR1 as MNHEY and CDR2 as SVGAGI. For the CDR3, the DNA is TGTGCCAGCAGTTACGGTGGGACTGAAGCTTTCTTT. Its protein is CASSYGGTEAFF.

This clonotype was seen more than once but under ten times. The CDR3 here is CASSLEWDREQFF. CDR3 in DNA: TGTGCCAGCAGCTTAGAATGGGATCGCGAGCAGTTCTTC. V usage is TRBV11-2 and J usage is TRBJ2-1, with D hard to call. Looked up from germline, CDR1 is SGHAT and CDR2 is FQNNGV. V was cut by 0 bases and J by 10 bases, with 10 bases left in between. The CDR3 covers 13 residues.

This clonotype was seen repeatedly, ten times or more. The rearrangement uses TRBV12-3 or TRBV12-4 and TRBJ2-1; tentatively, D is TRBD2 (6 bases). V was trimmed by 1 base and J by 1 base, leaving 8 bases between them. The CDR3 spans 15 residues. Here the CDR3 DNA reads TGTGCCAGCAGTTTAGGGGCGGGGTCCTACAATGAGCAGTTCTTC. It translates to CASSLGAGSYNEQFF.

The rearrangement uses TRBV7-9 and TRBJ2-1; 10 positions match TRBD1. This CDR3 has 17 residues. CDR1 is SEHNR, CDR2 FQNEAQ, per germline (reference sequence). V lost 4 bases and J lost 5; bases outside the gene matches: 11. The CDR3 loop is CASSSRDGTGVNNEQFF. CDR3 DNA: TGTGCCAGCAGCTCCCGCGATGGGACAGGGGTTAACAATGAGCAGTTCTTC.

The CDR3 sequence: CASSSTSGGYQETQYF. The CDR3 bases are TGTGCCAGCTCAAGTACTAGCGGGGGGTATCAAGAGACCCAGTACTTC. The J gene is TRBJ2-5, the V gene TRBV18; 12 bases line up with TRBD2. V lost 5 bases and J lost 2; bases outside the gene matches: 6. The CDR3 length is 16 residues. The germline V gene has CDR1 KGHSH and CDR2 LQKENI. The entire variable domain, with the rest obtained from reference TRBV18 and TRBJ2-5, is as follows: NAGVMQNPRHLVRRRGQEARLRCSPMKGHSHVYWYRQLPEEGLKFMVYLQKENIIDESGMPKERFSAEFPKEGPSILRIQQVVRGDSAAYFCASSSTSGGYQETQYFGPGTRLLVL.

This clonotype was seen a handful of times. The V call is TRBV12-3 or TRBV12-4, the J call TRBJ2-3, with 11 positions matching TRBD2. The CDR3 extends over 15 amino acids. Losses at the gene ends were 6 bases for V and 2 bases for J; bases not matched to a gene: 4. In DNA form, the CDR3 reads TGTGCCAGCAGATTTAGCGGGGGGGCCACAGATACGCAGTATTTT. Its protein is CASRFSGGATDTQYF.

This rearrangement joins TRBV15 to TRBJ2-7; 9 bases line up with TRBD1. The junction had 4 bases not matched to a gene; V was cut back by 3 bases and J by 4 bases. Germline V lookup: CDR1 LNHNV, CDR2 YYDKDF (reference sequence). This CDR3 has 14 residues. CDR3 bases: TGTGCCACCAGCAGCGGGACAGGGATATACGAGCAGTACTTC. It translates to CATSSGTGIYEQYF.

This clonotype was observed a few times. The chain uses TRBV7-3 and TRBJ2-3; maybe TRBD2 (5 bases). The V gene's germline CDR1 is SGHTA and CDR2 FQGTGA. This CDR3 is 15 amino acids long. The germline V and J ends were trimmed by 5 bases and 1 base, with 13 bases remaining between them. In DNA form, the CDR3 reads TGTGCCAGCAGCCATGAAATGGGAGGCACAGATACGCAGTATTTT. This encodes CASSHEMGGTDTQYF.

The chain uses TRBV3-1 and TRBJ2-4; D is tentatively TRBD1 or TRBD2 (6 bases each). CDR3 size: 15 residues. V was trimmed by 4 bases and J by 5 bases, leaving 15 bases between them. Per germline, CDR1 LGHDT and CDR2 YNNKEL (reference sequence). CDR3 loop: CASSRLRGTENIQYF. CDR3 bases: TGTGCCAGCAGCCGGCTGAGGGGGACTGAAAACATTCAGTACTTC.

This clonotype was found a few times. The rearrangement uses TRBV30 and TRBJ2-1; 11 bases fit TRBD2. The CDR3 spans 14 residues. Trimming at V came to 5 bases and at J to 7 bases, leaving 7 bases not matched to a gene. Germline CDR1 and CDR2: GTSNPN and SVGIG (reference sequence). The CDR3 loop is CAWRSGGVGNEQFF. CDR3 sequence (DNA): TGTGCCTGGCGTAGCGGGGGGGTCGGTAATGAGCAGTTCTTC.

Only a few counts were recorded for this clonotype. V gene TRBV28 combines with J gene TRBJ1-2, with D possibly being TRBD1 (5 bases). Germline V gene sequence: CDR1 MDHEN, CDR2 SYDVKM. The CDR3 has 14 amino acids. Trimming cost V 6 bases and J 4 bases, with 15 bases left between them. CDR3 bases: TGTGCCAGCAGCCCCGATGGGACGGGCTATGGCTACACCTTC. Its translation: CASSPDGTGYGYTF.

This clonotype was counted only a few times. V usage is TRBV29-1 and J usage is TRBJ1-5; D gene unclear. The CDR3 sequence is 14 residues long. Trimming stripped 4 bases from V and 0 bases from J, with 10 bases between. In germline, CDR1 is SQVTM, CDR2 ANQGSEA. Here the CDR3 DNA reads TGCAGCGTTGGTGGGGAGAATAGCAATCAGCCCCAGCATTTT. It specifies CSVGGENSNQPQHF. Complete variable domain (other parts from reference TRBV29-1 and TRBJ1-5): SAVISQKPSRDICQRGTSLTIQCQVDSQVTMMFWYRQQPGQSLTLIATANQGSEATYESGFVIDKFPISRPNLTFSTLTVSNMSPEDSSIYLCSVGGENSNQPQHFGDGTRLSIL.

The chain recombines TRBV12-3 or TRBV12-4 with TRBJ2-1; 9 nucleotides align to TRBD2. CDR3 size: 14 residues. The V segment lost 11 bases and the J segment 4 bases; nucleotides outside the gene matches: 9. DNA of the CDR3: TGTGCCGACCGTGGGCGGGGGGGTTACAATGAGCAGTTCTTC. Translation gives CADRGRGGYNEQFF.

This clonotype occurred a few times. The chain has TRBV4-1 and TRBJ2-7; D remains unclear. Germline assignment: CDR1 MGHRA and CDR2 YSYEKL. The germline V and J ends were trimmed by 4 bases and 0 bases, with 16 bases remaining between them. The CDR3 extends over 16 amino acids. Here the CDR3 DNA reads TGCGCCAGCAGCCCTCTCTCGACTTCACCCTCCTACGAGCAGTACTTC. Amino acids: CASSPLSTSPSYEQYF.

This clonotype was observed a few times. The chain employs TRBV5-5 and TRBJ2-1; no clear D. Germline V CDR1 and CDR2: SGHKS, YYEKEE (reference sequence). CDR3 length: 13 residues. Trimming removed 4 bases at V and 6 bases at J, with 11 bases between. The CDR3 loop is CASSVKVSNEQFF. In DNA form, the CDR3 reads TGTGCCAGCAGCGTGAAAGTTAGCAATGAGCAGTTCTTC.

The rearrangement links TRBV12-3 or TRBV12-4 to TRBJ2-2, with D possibly TRBD2 on 5 matching bases. Between the trimmed V and J ends, which lost 4 bases and 4 bases, there was a span of 10 bases. This CDR3 contains 14 residues. In DNA form, the CDR3 reads TGTGCCAGCAGTTCGGGGTTCACCACCGGGGAGCTGTTTTTT. Translation: CASSSGFTTGELFF.

The chain is built from TRBV12-3 or TRBV12-4 and TRBJ2-5, with 8 bases lining up with TRBD1. The CDR3 has 15 amino acids. V dropped 4 bases and J dropped 0; count of bases not matched to a gene: 4. The CDR3 loop reads CASSSRDRNQETQYF. CDR3 nucleotide sequence: TGTGCCAGCAGTTCCCGGGACAGGAACCAAGAGACCCAGTACTTC.

This clonotype turned up a few times. The chain joins TRBV7-9 to TRBJ2-1, with TRBD1 matching over 7 bases. The junction had 7 bases not matched to a gene; V was cut back by 5 bases and J by 12 bases. Germline CDR1 is SEHNR and CDR2 is FQNEAQ (reference sequence). The CDR3 totals 12 residues. CDR3 in amino acids: CASSEGTAAQFF. CDR3 coding DNA: TGTGCCAGCAGCGAAGGGACAGCGGCGCAGTTCTTC.

The chain links TRBV11-2 to TRBJ2-7; D unresolved. V was pared by 1 base and J by 7 bases, with 17 bases between. The CDR3 length is 15 residues. Germline values: CDR1 SGHAT, CDR2 FQNNGV. CDR3 loop: CASSLASGNGREQYF. DNA for the CDR3: TGTGCCAGCAGCTTAGCCTCGGGCAACGGGCGAGAGCAGTACTTC.

This clonotype was seen a handful of times. J is TRBJ2-5 and V is TRBV19; D might be TRBD1 (7 bases). V dropped 5 bases and J dropped 2 bases, with 15 bases sitting between them. CDR1 is LNHDA and CDR2 is SQIVND in the germline V gene (reference sequence). CDR3 length equals 15 residues. The CDR3 spells CASSATGRLQETQYF. CDR3 nucleotides: TGTGCCAGTAGTGCGACAGGGAGGCTACAAGAGACCCAGTACTTC.

The V and J genes are TRBV12-3 or TRBV12-4 and TRBJ2-1; D is possibly TRBD1 or TRBD2 (6 bases each). The CDR3 sequence is 13 residues long. V was cut by 6 bases and J by 6 bases, with 12 bases left in between. CDR3 in amino acids: CASRVGGINEQFF. CDR3 nucleotide sequence: TGTGCCAGCAGGGTAGGGGGGATCAATGAGCAGTTCTTC.

The gene calls are TRBV5-5 and TRBJ2-3; D gene uncertain. Between the trimmed V and J ends, which lost 4 bases and 6 bases, there was a span of 18 bases. From germline, CDR1 is SGHKS and CDR2 YYEKEE (reference sequence). The CDR3 totals 15 residues. The CDR3 sequence: CASSLDTQQRDTQYF. DNA of the CDR3: TGTGCCAGCAGCCTAGACACACAGCAGAGGGATACGCAGTATTTT.

This clonotype was observed a handful of times. CDR3 region: CASSASRQGVQETQYF. Written as DNA, the CDR3 is TGTGCCAGCAGTGCCTCCCGACAGGGAGTTCAAGAGACCCAGTACTTC. The V call is TRBV6-1, the J call TRBJ2-5; 7 bases align to TRBD1. Germline loops: CDR1 MNHNS, CDR2 SASEGT. The CDR3 contains 16 residues. V dropped 4 bases and J dropped 2; count of bases not matched to a gene: 10.